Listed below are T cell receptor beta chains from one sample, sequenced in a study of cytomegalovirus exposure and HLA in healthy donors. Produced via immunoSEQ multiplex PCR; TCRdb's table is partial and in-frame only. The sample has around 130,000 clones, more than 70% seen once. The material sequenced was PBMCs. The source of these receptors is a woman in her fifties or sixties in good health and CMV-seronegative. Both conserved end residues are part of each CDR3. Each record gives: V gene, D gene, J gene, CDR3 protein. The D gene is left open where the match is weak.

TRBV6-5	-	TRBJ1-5	CASSFDRLGNQPQHF
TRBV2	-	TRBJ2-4	CASSEVSWGVGYIQYF
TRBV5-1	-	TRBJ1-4	CASGDSTNEKLFF
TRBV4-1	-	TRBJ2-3	CASSQGQIDTQYF
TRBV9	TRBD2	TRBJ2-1	CASSPRSGRGYNEQFF
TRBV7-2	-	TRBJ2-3	CASSLVVGGTDTQYF
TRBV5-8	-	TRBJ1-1	CASSLSPRDTEAFF
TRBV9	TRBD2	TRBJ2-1	CASSAGLAGGSEQFF
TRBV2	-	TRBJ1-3	CAIGGSRASGNTIYF
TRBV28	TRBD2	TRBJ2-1	CATKLGGTGGNEQFF
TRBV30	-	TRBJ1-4	CAWSVNSEKLFF
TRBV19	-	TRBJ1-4	CASSAQEEKEKLFF
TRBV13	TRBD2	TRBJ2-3	CASSSRLAGDTQYF
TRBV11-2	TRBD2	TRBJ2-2	CASSLGRTSVNTGELFF
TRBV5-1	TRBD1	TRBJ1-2	CASSLEGARGYTF
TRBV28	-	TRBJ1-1	CASSISDTEAFF
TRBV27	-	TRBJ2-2	CASSFSSQGPGELFF
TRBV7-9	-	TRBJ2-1	CASSLWTQTNEQFF
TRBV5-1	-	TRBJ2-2	CASSSERAFGGELFF
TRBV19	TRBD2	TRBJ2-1	CASRVGTSENNEQFF
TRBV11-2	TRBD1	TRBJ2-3	CASSLDPGQGKDTQYF
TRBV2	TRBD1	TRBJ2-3	CASSPGGNTQYF
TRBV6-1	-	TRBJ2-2	CASTPGQPNTGELFF
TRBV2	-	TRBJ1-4	CASSPGRRGEKLFF
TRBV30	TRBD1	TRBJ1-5	CAWSAGDSGQPQHF
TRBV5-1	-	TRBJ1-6	CASSLEGGNSPLHF
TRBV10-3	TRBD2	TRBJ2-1	CAISGKLAGGHNEQFF
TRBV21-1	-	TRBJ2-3	CASSNPDRKLTDTQYF
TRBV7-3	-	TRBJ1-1	CASSQLSVANTEAFF
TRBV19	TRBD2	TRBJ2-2	CASSMGLAGSGELFF
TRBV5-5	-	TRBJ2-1	CASSARVVIPYNEQFF
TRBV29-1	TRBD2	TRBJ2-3	CSAALGGRGDTQYF
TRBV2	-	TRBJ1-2	CASRPAISNYGYTF
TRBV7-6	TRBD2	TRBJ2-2	CASSRGASGRGTGELFF
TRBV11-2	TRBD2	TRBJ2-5	CASSLASGQETQYF
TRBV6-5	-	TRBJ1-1	CASVSRVEAFF
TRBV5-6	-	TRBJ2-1	CASSQNSFGQFF
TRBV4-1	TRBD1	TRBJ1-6	CASSPRGQGGSYNSPLHF
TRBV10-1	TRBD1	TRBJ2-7	CASSDRTGGSYEQYF
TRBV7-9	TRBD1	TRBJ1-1	CASSATTGMNTEAFF
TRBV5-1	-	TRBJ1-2	CASSLSSSNYGYTF
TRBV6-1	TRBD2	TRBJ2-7	CASSAALAGPYEQYF
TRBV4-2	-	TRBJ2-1	CASSQDRGSSEQFF
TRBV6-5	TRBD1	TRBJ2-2	CASSTGQGNTGELFF
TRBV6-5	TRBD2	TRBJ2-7	CASSQGTSSYEQYF
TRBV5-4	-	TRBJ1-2	CASSYDQGNYGYTF
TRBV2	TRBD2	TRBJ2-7	CASSEPPGLAGEQYF
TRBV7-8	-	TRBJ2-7	CASSPGTIYEQYF
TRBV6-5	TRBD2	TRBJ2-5	CASRLLASQETQYF